The rows below give T cell receptor beta chains drawn from one sample of a study of vaccination effects on CD4 cells after COVID-19. Sequencing used immunoSEQ multiplex PCR; TCRdb keeps in-frame clones, though not all of them. The table has roughly 41,000 clones, under 85% seen once. Their target antigens are unknown. The sample was CD4+ T cells from PBMCs cultured with HCoV-OC43 spike peptides, taken after COVID-19 vaccination. These receptors all come from a human donor who received a COVID-19 vaccine. CDR3s leave out the opening cysteine and the closing phenylalanine or tryptophan.

v_call,cdr3_aa
TRBV5-4,ASSLAGAAKNIQY
TRBV12-3/TRBV12-4,ASSFEFNQPQH
TRBV3-1/TRBV3-2,ASSRGQGHGYT
TRBV5-1,ASSPLSGETQY
TRBV20-1,SASTSGGAETQY
TRBV5-1,ASSIQGGGTEAF
TRBV2,ASKPWGDQPQH
TRBV19,ASSITQGGQPQH
TRBV2,ASNPVKYYEQY
TRBV12-3/TRBV12-4,ASSGTSPQY
TRBV3-1/TRBV3-2,ASSQGQGYEQY
TRBV14,ASSGQMNTEAF
TRBV11-3,ASSRSYNEQF
TRBV3-1/TRBV3-2,ASSQEGAGAANEQF
TRBV3-1/TRBV3-2,ASSQAFSAGPPLH
TRBV19,ASSRVGGAGEKLF
TRBV19,ASSDLPLGQEAF
TRBV11-2,ASSLRPSGINEQF
TRBV27,ASKETPGQGRSGANVLT
TRBV4-1,ASSQLGAKLYEQY
TRBV3-1/TRBV3-2,ASSQDLLYNEKLF
TRBV2,ASSVSTVRTNTGELF
TRBV6-4,ASSDLRLAGAYEQY
TRBV10-1,ASSESIAGGNTQY
TRBV11-2,ASRGPASPTYEQY
TRBV9,ASSVGGADTQY
TRBV7-6,ASSSGTGTGEQY
TRBV27,ASSFDPGLRIYEQY
TRBV4-1,ASSQRWLAGGATLYEQY
TRBV3-1/TRBV3-2,ASSQVSGNTIY
TRBV4-1,ASSDYRGSSNQPQH
TRBV5-5,ASSRNPSGELDTQY
TRBV11-2,ASSFKNTEAF
TRBV7-9,ASSHYGVGAGELF
TRBV5-1,ASSWTSADTQY
TRBV3-1/TRBV3-2,ASRLAGGSYNEQF
TRBV10-3,AISSLRATGGKDSPLH
TRBV6-2/TRBV6-3,ASSPPPTGRPGNEQF
TRBV21-1,ASSVGGSNQPQH
TRBV5-1,ASSFTESSYNEQF
TRBV18,ASSWERTSGSSHYYEQF
TRBV19,ASSSGTGSVRQY
TRBV6-5,ASSARDREYEQY
TRBV6-1,ASSETGGGIEQY
TRBV6-5,ASRRKRITEAF
TRBV13,ASSFGGGDYGYT